This TCR beta chain stems from a study of T cell responses to AZD1222 COVID-19 vaccine. As concerns this clone: Its antigen is unknown.

The CDR3 loop spans 16 amino acids. Germline CDR1 reads SGHRS; CDR2 reads YFSETQ. Unmatched junction bases numbered 5, after V lost 3 bases and J lost 6 bases. The method was immunoSEQ multiplex PCR; TCRdb's version includes in-frame clones alone and lacks a portion of them. The table lists approximately 120,000 clones, around 87% of them singletons, with over 9.5% in the top ten. Findings of the study overall: Increases in Spike-specific TCR breadth and depth were seen after two AZD1222 doses. Only a handful of AZD1222 recipients, more than five in all, had baseline seropositivity. Clonal diversity was possibly underestimated; the donors were predominantly white British and more often female. No repertoire was sampled before or during the peak T cell response, only after it.

The chain couples TRBV5-1 to TRBJ2-1, with TRBD2 identical over 14 bases. The source is an adult in good health. The specimen was peripheral blood, collected on day 0 of AZD1222 vaccination. For the CDR3, the DNA is TGCGCCAGCAGCTCCAGACTAGCGGGGGGGCCCAATGAGCAGTTCTTC. This sequence encodes CASSSRLAGGPNEQFF.